This TCR beta chain was recovered during a study of T-cell memory formation after mild COVID-19. This clonotype was found a few times. Its antigen is not identified. A much more abundant neighbour one base away suggests this may be a read error. Via MiXCR, TCRdb re-called the 5' RACE reads, giving one row per CDR3 protein. The sample contains around 390,000 distinct CDR3 sequences, roughly 15% of which appear only once. This CDR3 contains 14 residues. Germline lookup yields CDR1 SEHNR and CDR2 FQNEAQ (reference sequence). Study-level findings and limits: The finding that pre-infection memory included some responding clones suggested that cross-reactive memory joined. There was a balanced CD4/CD8 profile in clones contracting day 15 to 85, and later expanders leaned CD4+. The study found contracting CD4+ clones mainly in CM and EM and contracting CD8+ clones in EMRA.

This receptor was identified in a man aged 18 to 30 who had mild COVID-19 (a few samples of this study predate the infection). Cell type and time point are not known. Sequencing was carried out using PBMCs or a T cell subset sorted from them (not recorded which). The gene calls are TRBV7-9 and TRBJ2-1, with no clear D. The CDR3 nucleotides are TGTTCCAGCAGCTTTTGGGGTTTGGACAATGAGCAGTTCTTC. Its protein product is CSSSFWGLDNEQFF.